This T cell receptor beta chain is drawn from a study of CD8 T cells in ankylosing spondylitis. After removal of 0 bases from V and 5 bases from J, the junction contained 6 bases not matched to a gene. CDR1 is SGHAT and CDR2 is FQDESV in the germline V gene (reference sequence). The CDR3 totals 16 residues. The TCR beta libraries were generated through quantitative 5'-RACE incorporating molecular barcodes. TCRdb analysed the 5' RACE reads with MiXCR anew, one entry per CDR3 protein. Among around 340,000 distinct CDR3 sequences listed, approximately 15% were seen once. The specimen was blood, either unsorted or a sorted T cell fraction (not recorded which). The TCR was taken from a male donor with ankylosing spondylitis or in good health (not recorded which). The chain has TRBV11-1 and TRBJ2-7; 11 bases align to TRBD1. CDR3 sequence (DNA): TGTGCCAGCAGCTTAGCAGCGGGACAGGGGGTCCACGAGCAGTACTTC. It encodes CASSLAAGQGVHEQYF.